One and the same sample provided the 22 T cell receptor beta chains below, sequenced in a study of T cell responses to AZD1222 COVID-19 vaccine. The assay was immunoSEQ multiplex PCR, and TCRdb's table has in-frame clones only and misses some. The sample includes approximately 45,000 clones, 70% to 90% of them seen just once. Sequenced material: peripheral blood, taken 28 days after the second AZD1222 dose. The receptor source for this set is an adult who received the AZD1222 COVID-19 vaccine.

This chain connects TRBV19 to TRBJ2-7, with D perhaps matching TRBD1 or TRBD2 (6 bases each). There are 15 residues in the CDR3. Germline CDR1 is LNHDA and CDR2 is SQIVND (reference sequence). Trimming pared 3 bases from V and 3 bases from J, leaving 15 bases between. CDR3 in DNA: TGTGCCAGTAGTATCGGTGGGGGGCGGTTCTACGAGCAGTACTTC. Its translation: CASSIGGGRFYEQYF.

V gene TRBV6-5 combines with J gene TRBJ1-1, with a possible D match to TRBD1 (5 bases). The CDR3 totals 14 residues. Germline-derived CDR1 and CDR2 are MNHEY and SVGAGI. V gave up 5 bases and J gave up 7 bases, with 17 bases separating them. The CDR3 bases are TGTGCCAGCAGTAGGACAACCACCGGTGGTGAAGCTTTCTTT. This translates into CASSRTTTGGEAFF.

This chain joins TRBV10-3 and TRBJ1-1; no reliable D call. The CDR3 loop spans 13 amino acids. Trimming removed 4 bases at V and 5 bases at J, with 11 bases between. CDR1 and CDR2 (germline): ENHRY, SYGVKD. The CDR3 DNA reads as TGTGCCATCAGTGGAGGGAGACGAACTGAAGCTTTCTTT. This encodes CAISGGRRTEAFF.

V and J are TRBV4-1 and TRBJ2-3; TRBD2 matches at 9 bases. Germline V gene lookup returns CDR1 MGHRA and CDR2 YSYEKL. This CDR3 contains 17 residues. Losses at the gene ends were 2 bases for V and 3 bases for J; bases not matched to a gene: 9. Written as DNA, the CDR3 is TGCGCCAGCAGCCAACCATTAGCGGGAGTAAGTACAGATACGCAGTATTTT. Translated: CASSQPLAGVSTDTQYF.

This chain links TRBV5-1 with TRBJ2-3; the D is unclear. Trimming pared 4 bases from V and 4 bases from J, leaving 19 bases between. Looked up from germline, CDR1 is SGHRS and CDR2 is YFSETQ. The CDR3 runs 16 residues. CDR3 protein: CASSPGILQSADTQYF. CDR3 in DNA: TGCGCCAGCAGCCCCGGAATCCTCCAGAGTGCAGATACGCAGTATTTT.

The J gene is TRBJ1-1, the V gene TRBV2, with D hard to call. Trimming took 4 bases from V and 10 from J, leaving 22 bases between them. The germline CDR1 and CDR2 sequences are SNHLY and FYNNEI. The CDR3 is 15 amino acids. This CDR3 is CASSGMRTFLLGAFF. DNA of the CDR3: TGTGCCAGCAGTGGCATGAGGACCTTTTTGTTGGGAGCTTTCTTT.

This chain connects TRBV30 to TRBJ2-1; 13 positions match TRBD2. J gave up 7 bases and V 1 base, and 4 bases lay outside the gene matches. Germline V gene sequence: CDR1 GTSNPN, CDR2 SVGIG (reference sequence). The CDR3 has 15 amino acids. The DNA of the CDR3 is TGTGCCTGGAGTGAGGGACTAGCGGGAAGTAATGAGCAGTTCTTC. It is translated as CAWSEGLAGSNEQFF.

The CDR3 DNA reads as TGTGCCAGCAGTTTCGCCGGGACAGGGGCGGCGGGGGAGCTGTTTTTT. Translated, it gives CASSFAGTGAAGELFF. The gene calls are TRBV25-1 and TRBJ2-2; 10 bases agree with TRBD1. Germline V gene lookup returns CDR1 MGHDK and CDR2 SYGVNS. This CDR3 contains 16 residues. After removal of 5 bases from V and 8 bases from J, the junction contained 11 bases not matched to a gene.

This chain links TRBV27 with TRBJ2-7; D possibly matches TRBD1 or TRBD2 (5 bases each). Germline CDR1 reads MNHEY; CDR2 reads SMNVEV (reference sequence). V was shortened by 1 base and J by 5 bases, with 18 bases between the two germline ends. The CDR3 runs to 16 residues. The CDR3 sequence is CASSLYGGEGRNEQYF. Here the CDR3 DNA reads TGTGCCAGCAGTTTATATGGGGGAGAAGGACGGAACGAGCAGTACTTC.

The rearrangement joins TRBV15 to TRBJ2-7; TRBD1 agrees at 10 bases. This CDR3 comprises 15 residues. CDR1 and CDR2 from the germline V gene are LNHNV and YYDKDF (reference sequence). V lost 0 bases, J lost 1 base, and 0 bases stayed unmatched. The CDR3 loop is CATSREDRGSYEQYF. DNA for the CDR3: TGTGCCACCAGCAGAGAGGACAGGGGGTCCTACGAGCAGTACTTC.

The CDR3 bases are TGTGCCAGCAGCGACCGCTGGACAAGGGGAAACATTCAGTACTTC. Encoded protein: CASSDRWTRGNIQYF. The chain combines TRBV7-9 with TRBJ2-4; D perhaps matches TRBD1 (5 bases). Germline V gives CDR1 SEHNR, CDR2 FQNEAQ (reference sequence). There are 15 residues in the CDR3. Trimming removed 5 bases at V and 6 bases at J, with 17 bases between.

J is TRBJ1-6 and V is TRBV5-1; a possible D gene is TRBD1 (6 bases). The germline V gene encodes CDR1 SGHRS and CDR2 YFSETQ. V lost 0 bases and J 6 bases, leaving 13 bases between the germline ends. This CDR3 region has 16 residues. CDR3 loop: CASSLVPGESNSPLHF. Written as DNA, the CDR3 is TGCGCCAGCAGCTTGGTGCCAGGGGAAAGTAATTCACCCCTCCACTTT.

The J gene is TRBJ2-7, the V gene TRBV30; unclear D gene. Trimming pared 0 bases from V and 0 bases from J, leaving 6 bases between. Germline values: CDR1 GTSNPN, CDR2 SVGIG (reference sequence). The CDR3 has 13 residues. DNA of the CDR3: TGTGCCTGGAGTGTCCCAGTCTCCTACGAGCAGTACTTC. It specifies CAWSVPVSYEQYF.

This clone was seen a handful of times. The chain carries TRBV7-8 and TRBJ2-7; 9 bases fit TRBD2. This CDR3 has 17 residues. With V trimmed by 1 base and J by 3 bases, 10 bases remained unmatched. Looked up from germline, CDR1 is SGHVS and CDR2 is FQNEAQ. CDR3 sequence reads: CASSLGLAGGPVYEQYF. The CDR3 region has the DNA TGTGCCAGCAGCTTAGGGTTGGCGGGAGGGCCGGTCTACGAGCAGTACTTC. The entire variable domain, with the rest obtained from reference TRBV7-8 and TRBJ2-7, is as follows: GAGVSQSPRYKVAKRGQDVALRCDPISGHVSLFWYQQALGQGPEFLTYFQNEAQLDKSGLPSDRFFAERPEGSVSTLKIQRTQQEDSAVYLCASSLGLAGGPVYEQYFGPGTRLTVT.

The V call is TRBV10-3, the J call TRBJ1-2; D remains unclear. Between the trimmed V and J ends, which lost 11 bases and 4 bases, there was a span of 14 bases. Germline V CDR1 and CDR2: ENHRY, SYGVKD. The CDR3 has 12 amino acids. The CDR3 coding sequence is TGTGCCTCTTACACCGAGGGCTATGGCTACACCTTC. The encoded protein is CASYTEGYGYTF.

The chain uses TRBV28 and TRBJ1-1; TRBD1 agrees at 9 bases. The CDR3 is 14 amino acids. Trimming removed 6 bases from V and 7 bases from J; junction bases left unmatched: 9. Germline V gene sequence: CDR1 MDHEN, CDR2 SYDVKM. The CDR3 DNA follows: TGTGCCAGCAGCTACAGGGGGCGCAAGAGTGAAGCTTTCTTT. Translation gives CASSYRGRKSEAFF.

The CDR3 reads CAISDDRGLFLDTQYF. The CDR3 DNA is TGTGCCATCAGTGATGACAGGGGACTATTCCTAGATACGCAGTATTTT. This chain links TRBV10-3 with TRBJ2-3, with a possible D match to TRBD1 (8 bases). V lost 3 bases, J lost 5 bases, and 18 bases lay in between. CDR1 is ENHRY, CDR2 SYGVKD, per germline. The CDR3 has 16 residues.

V usage is TRBV7-9 and J usage is TRBJ1-1; D is undetermined. The CDR3 has 13 residues. CDR1 SEHNR and CDR2 FQNEAQ come from the germline V gene (reference sequence). V gave up 2 bases and J gave up 1 base, with 5 bases separating them. CDR3 sequence: CASSLQQNTEAFF. The CDR3 nucleotides are TGTGCCAGCAGCTTACAGCAGAACACTGAAGCTTTCTTT. The full variable domain, completed using reference TRBV7-9 and TRBJ1-1, is DTGVSQNPRHKITKRGQNVTFRCDPISEHNRLYWYRQTLGQGPEFLTYFQNEAQLEKSRLLSDRFSAERPKGSFSTLEIQRTEQGDSAMYLCASSLQQNTEAFFGQGTRLTVV.

The chain joins TRBV27 to TRBJ1-5; D possibly corresponds to TRBD1 (5 bases). Deletions cut 5 bases from V and 1 base from J, with 15 bases between. This CDR3 spans 16 amino acids. Germline V gene sequence: CDR1 MNHEY, CDR2 SMNVEV (reference sequence). Here the CDR3 reads CASSPSRGLSNQPQHF. DNA for the CDR3: TGTGCCAGCAGTCCCTCGCGGGGGTTGAGCAATCAGCCCCAGCATTTT.

The chain uses TRBV6-5 and TRBJ2-1; no reliable D call. CDR3 length: 14 amino acids. Germline V CDR1 and CDR2: MNHEY, SVGAGI. Deletions cut 2 bases from V and 6 bases from J, with 11 bases between. DNA for the CDR3: TGTGCCAGCAGTTACCTCGACCTGCTCAATGAGCAGTTCTTC. Its translation is CASSYLDLLNEQFF.

This rearrangement joins TRBV2 to TRBJ2-3, with 12 positions matching TRBD2. The V segment lost 6 bases and the J segment 9 bases; nucleotides outside the gene matches: 10. In germline, CDR1 is SNHLY, CDR2 FYNNEI. There are 15 residues in the CDR3. The CDR3 sequence: CASSETSGSPQTQYF. The CDR3 bases are TGTGCCAGCAGCGAGACTAGCGGGAGTCCCCAAACGCAGTATTTT.

The chain links TRBV5-1 to TRBJ1-4; D is possibly TRBD1 (5 bases). Trimming removed 2 bases from V and 8 bases from J, with 19 bases in between. There are 16 residues in the CDR3. Looked up from germline, CDR1 is SGHRS and CDR2 is YFSETQ. DNA of the CDR3: TGCGCCAGCAGCTTTGGAACGGGGCAGGTCGGGGAAAAACTGTTTTTT. Its translation is CASSFGTGQVGEKLFF.